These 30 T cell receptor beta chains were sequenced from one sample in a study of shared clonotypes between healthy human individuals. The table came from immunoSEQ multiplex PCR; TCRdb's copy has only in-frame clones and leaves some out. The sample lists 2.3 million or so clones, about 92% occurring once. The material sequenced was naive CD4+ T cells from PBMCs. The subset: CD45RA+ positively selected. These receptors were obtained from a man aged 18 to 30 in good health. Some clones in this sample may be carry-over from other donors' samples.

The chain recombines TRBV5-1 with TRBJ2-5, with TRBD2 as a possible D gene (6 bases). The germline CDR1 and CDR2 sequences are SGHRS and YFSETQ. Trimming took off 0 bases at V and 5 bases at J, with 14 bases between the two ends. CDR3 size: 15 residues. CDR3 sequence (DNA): TGCGCCAGCAGCTTGGGACTAGGGGTCGGGGAGACCCAGTACTTC. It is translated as CASSLGLGVGETQYF.

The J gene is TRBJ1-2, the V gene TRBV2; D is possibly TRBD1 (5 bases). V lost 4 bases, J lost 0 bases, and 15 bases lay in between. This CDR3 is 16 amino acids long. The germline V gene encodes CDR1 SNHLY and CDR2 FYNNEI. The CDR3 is CASSVFLTAPNYGYTF. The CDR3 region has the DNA TGTGCCAGCAGTGTCTTCCTGACAGCCCCTAACTATGGCTACACCTTC.

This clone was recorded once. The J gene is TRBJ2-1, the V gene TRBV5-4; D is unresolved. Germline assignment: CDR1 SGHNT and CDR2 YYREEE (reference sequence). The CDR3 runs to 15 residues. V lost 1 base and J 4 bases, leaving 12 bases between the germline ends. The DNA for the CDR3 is TGTGCCAGCAGCTTGACCACTAACTCATACAATGAGCAGTTCTTC. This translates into CASSLTTNSYNEQFF.

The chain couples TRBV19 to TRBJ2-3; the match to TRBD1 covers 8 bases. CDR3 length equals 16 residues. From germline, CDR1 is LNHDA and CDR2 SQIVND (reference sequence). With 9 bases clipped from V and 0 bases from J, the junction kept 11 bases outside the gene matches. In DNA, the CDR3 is TGTGCCAGCGCATCGGGACAGGCAGACAGCACAGATACGCAGTATTTT. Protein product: CASASGQADSTDTQYF.

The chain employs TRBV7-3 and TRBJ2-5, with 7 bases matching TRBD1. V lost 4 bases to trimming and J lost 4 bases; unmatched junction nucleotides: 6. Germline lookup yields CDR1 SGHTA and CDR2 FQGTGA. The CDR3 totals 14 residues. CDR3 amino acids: CASSSDRVSETQYF. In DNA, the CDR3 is TGTGCCAGCAGCTCCGACAGGGTTTCAGAGACCCAGTACTTC.

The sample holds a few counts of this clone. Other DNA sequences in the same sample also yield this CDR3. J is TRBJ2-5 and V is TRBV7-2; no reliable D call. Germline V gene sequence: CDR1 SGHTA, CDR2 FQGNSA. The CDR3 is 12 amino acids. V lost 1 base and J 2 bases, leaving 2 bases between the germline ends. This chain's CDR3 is CASSLVQETQYF. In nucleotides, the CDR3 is TGTGCCAGCAGCTTAGTTCAAGAGACCCAGTACTTC.

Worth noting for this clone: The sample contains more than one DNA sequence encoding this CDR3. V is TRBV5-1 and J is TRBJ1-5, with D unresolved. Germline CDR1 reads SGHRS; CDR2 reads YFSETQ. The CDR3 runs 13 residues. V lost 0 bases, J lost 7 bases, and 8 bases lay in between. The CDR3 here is CASSLGTNQPQHF. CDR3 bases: TGCGCCAGCAGCTTGGGAACAAACCAGCCCCAGCATTTT.

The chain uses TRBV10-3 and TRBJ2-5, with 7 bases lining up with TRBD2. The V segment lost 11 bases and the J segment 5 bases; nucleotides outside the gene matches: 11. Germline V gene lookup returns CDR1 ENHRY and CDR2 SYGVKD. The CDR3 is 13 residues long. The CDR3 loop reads CAGSSAGVETQYF. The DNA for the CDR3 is TGTGCCGGTTCGTCGGCGGGAGTTGAGACCCAGTACTTC.

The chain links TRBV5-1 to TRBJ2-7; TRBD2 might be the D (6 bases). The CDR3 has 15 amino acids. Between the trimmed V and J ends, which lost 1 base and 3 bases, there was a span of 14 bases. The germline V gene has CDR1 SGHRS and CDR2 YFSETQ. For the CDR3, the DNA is TGCGCCAGCAGCTTGACCTTAGCGGCCGGCTACGAGCAGTACTTC. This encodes CASSLTLAAGYEQYF.

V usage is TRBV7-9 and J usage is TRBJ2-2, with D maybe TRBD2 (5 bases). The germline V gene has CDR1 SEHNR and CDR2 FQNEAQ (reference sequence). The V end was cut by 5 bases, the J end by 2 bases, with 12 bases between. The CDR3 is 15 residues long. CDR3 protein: CASSPGEYNTGELFF. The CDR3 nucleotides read TGTGCCAGCAGCCCTGGGGAGTATAACACCGGGGAGCTGTTTTTT.

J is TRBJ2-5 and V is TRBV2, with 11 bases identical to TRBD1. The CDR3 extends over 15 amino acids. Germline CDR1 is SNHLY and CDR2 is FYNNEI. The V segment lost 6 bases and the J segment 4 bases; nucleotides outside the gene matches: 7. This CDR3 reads CASRSRDRGSETQYF. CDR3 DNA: TGTGCCAGCAGGTCCCGGGACAGGGGGTCAGAGACCCAGTACTTC.

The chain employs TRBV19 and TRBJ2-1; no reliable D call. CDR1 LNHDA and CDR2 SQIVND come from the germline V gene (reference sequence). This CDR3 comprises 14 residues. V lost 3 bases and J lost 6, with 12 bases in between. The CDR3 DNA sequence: TGTGCCAGTAGTATGTATGCCTCCCCCAATGAGCAGTTCTTC. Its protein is CASSMYASPNEQFF.

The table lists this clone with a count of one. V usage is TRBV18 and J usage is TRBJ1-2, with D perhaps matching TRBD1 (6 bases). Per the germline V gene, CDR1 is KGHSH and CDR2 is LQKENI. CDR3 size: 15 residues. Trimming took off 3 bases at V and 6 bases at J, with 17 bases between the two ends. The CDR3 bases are TGTGCCAGCTCACCGGCGCCGAAGGGGACACATGGCTACACCTTC. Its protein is CASSPAPKGTHGYTF.

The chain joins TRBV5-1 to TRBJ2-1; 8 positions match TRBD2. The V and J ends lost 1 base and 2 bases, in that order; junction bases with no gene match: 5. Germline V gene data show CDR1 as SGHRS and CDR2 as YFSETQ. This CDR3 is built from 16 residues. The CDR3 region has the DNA TGCGCCAGCAGCTTGTCCCTAGCGGGCCCCTACAATGAGCAGTTCTTC. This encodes CASSLSLAGPYNEQFF.

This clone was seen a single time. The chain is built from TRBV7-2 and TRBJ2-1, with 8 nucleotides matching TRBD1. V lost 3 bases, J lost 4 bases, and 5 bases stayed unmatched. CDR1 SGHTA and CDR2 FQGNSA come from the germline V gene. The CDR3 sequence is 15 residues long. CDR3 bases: TGTGCCAGCAGCTTTCGACAGGGGCCATACAATGAGCAGTTCTTC. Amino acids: CASSFRQGPYNEQFF.

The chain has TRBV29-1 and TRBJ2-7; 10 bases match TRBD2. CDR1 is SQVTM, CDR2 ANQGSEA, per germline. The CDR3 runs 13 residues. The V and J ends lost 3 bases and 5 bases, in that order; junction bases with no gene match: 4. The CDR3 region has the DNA TGCAGCGTTGAGGTAGCGGGAGGAAACGAGCAGTACTTC. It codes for CSVEVAGGNEQYF.

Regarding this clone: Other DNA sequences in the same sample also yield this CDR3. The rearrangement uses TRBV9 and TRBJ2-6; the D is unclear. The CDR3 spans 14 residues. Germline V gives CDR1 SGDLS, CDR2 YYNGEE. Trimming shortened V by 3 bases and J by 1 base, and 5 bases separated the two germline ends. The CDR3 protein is CASSALSGANVLTF. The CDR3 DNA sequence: TGTGCCAGCAGCGCCTTATCTGGGGCCAACGTCCTGACTTTC.

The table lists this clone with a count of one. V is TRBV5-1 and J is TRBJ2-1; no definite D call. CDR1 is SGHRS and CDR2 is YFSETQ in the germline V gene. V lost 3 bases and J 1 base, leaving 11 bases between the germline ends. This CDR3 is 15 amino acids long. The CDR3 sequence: CASSSEVGSYNEQFF. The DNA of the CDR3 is TGCGCCAGCAGCTCCGAGGTGGGGTCCTACAATGAGCAGTTCTTC.

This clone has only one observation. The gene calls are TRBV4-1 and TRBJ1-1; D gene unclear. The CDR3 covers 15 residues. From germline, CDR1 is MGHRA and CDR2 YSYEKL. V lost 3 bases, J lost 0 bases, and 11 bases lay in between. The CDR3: CASSQTPSLNTEAFF. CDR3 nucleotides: TGCGCCAGCAGCCAGACCCCTTCCTTGAACACTGAAGCTTTCTTT.

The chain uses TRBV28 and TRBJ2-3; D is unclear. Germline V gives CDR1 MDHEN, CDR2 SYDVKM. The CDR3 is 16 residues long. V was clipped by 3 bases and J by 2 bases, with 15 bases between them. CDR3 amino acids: CASSFLARKATDTQYF. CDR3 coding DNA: TGTGCCAGCAGTTTTTTGGCCAGAAAGGCCACAGATACGCAGTATTTT.

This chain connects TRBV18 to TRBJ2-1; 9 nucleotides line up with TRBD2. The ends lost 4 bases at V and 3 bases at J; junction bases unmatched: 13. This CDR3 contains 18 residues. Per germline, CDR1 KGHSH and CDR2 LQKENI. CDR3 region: CASSLGVGGRAYYNEQFF. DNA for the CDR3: TGTGCCAGCTCACTAGGTGTTGGCGGGAGGGCCTACTACAATGAGCAGTTCTTC.

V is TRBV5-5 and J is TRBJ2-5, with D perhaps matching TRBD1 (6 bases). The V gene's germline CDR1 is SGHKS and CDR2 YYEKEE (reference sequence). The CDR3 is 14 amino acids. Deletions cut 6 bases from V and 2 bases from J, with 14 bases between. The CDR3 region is CASTGAPTQETQYF. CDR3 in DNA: TGTGCCAGCACAGGGGCACCCACGCAAGAGACCCAGTACTTC. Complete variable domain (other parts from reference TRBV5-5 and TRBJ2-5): DAGVTQSPTHLIKTRGQQVTLRCSPISGHKSVSWYQQVLGQGPQFIFQYYEKEERGRGNFPDRFSARQFPNYSSELNVNALLLGDSALYLCASTGAPTQETQYFGPGTRLLVL.

CDR3 coding DNA: TGTGCCACCAGCAGAGAACAGGGGTCTGCAACTAATGAAAAACTGTTTTTT. Protein: CATSREQGSATNEKLFF. The chain employs TRBV15 and TRBJ1-4, with TRBD1 identical over 7 bases. Per the germline V gene, CDR1 is LNHNV and CDR2 is YYDKDF (reference sequence). Trimming removed 0 bases from V and 0 bases from J; junction bases left unmatched: 4. The CDR3 contains 17 residues.

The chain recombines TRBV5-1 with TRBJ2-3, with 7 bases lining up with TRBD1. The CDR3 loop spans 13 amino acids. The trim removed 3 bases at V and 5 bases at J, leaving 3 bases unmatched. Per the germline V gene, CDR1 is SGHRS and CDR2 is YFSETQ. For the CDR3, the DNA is TGCGCCAGCAGCTGGCAGGGGGTAGATACGCAGTATTTT. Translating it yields CASSWQGVDTQYF.

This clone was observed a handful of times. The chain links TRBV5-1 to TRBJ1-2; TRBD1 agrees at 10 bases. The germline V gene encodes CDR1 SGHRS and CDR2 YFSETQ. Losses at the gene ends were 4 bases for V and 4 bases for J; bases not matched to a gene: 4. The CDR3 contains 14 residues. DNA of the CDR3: TGCGCCAGCAGCCCCCGGACAGGGGGCTATGGCTACACCTTC. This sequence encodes CASSPRTGGYGYTF.

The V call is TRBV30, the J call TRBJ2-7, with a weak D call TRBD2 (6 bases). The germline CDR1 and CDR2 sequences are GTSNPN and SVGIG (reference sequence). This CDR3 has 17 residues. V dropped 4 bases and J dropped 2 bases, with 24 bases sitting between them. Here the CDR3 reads CAWTKPRGGALTYEQYF. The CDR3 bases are TGTGCCTGGACCAAGCCCCGCGGAGGGGCGCTAACCTACGAGCAGTACTTC.

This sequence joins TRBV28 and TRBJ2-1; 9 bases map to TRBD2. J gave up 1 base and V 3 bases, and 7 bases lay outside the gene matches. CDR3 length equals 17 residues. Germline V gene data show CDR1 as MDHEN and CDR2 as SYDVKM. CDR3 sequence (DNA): TGTGCCAGCAGTTTTAATTCGGGACTAGCTTCCTACAATGAGCAGTTCTTC. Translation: CASSFNSGLASYNEQFF.

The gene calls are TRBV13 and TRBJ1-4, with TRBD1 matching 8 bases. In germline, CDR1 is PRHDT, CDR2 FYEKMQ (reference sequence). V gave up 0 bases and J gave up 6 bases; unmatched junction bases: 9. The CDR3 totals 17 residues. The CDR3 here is CASSLGDRAAADEKLFF. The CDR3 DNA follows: TGTGCCAGCAGCTTAGGGGACAGGGCCGCTGCGGATGAAAAACTGTTTTTT.

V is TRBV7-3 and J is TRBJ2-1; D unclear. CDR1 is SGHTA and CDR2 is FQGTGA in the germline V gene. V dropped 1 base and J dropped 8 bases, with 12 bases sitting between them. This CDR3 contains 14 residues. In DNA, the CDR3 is TGTGCCAGCAGCTTAATGGCGGATAACTATGAGCAGTTCTTC. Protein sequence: CASSLMADNYEQFF.

CDR3: CASSPGVFTDTQYF. As DNA, the CDR3 is TGTGCCAGTAGTCCCGGGGTCTTCACAGATACGCAGTATTTT. The V gene is TRBV19, the J gene TRBJ2-3; maybe TRBD2 (5 bases). CDR1 and CDR2 from the germline V gene are LNHDA and SQIVND (reference sequence). V lost 5 bases and J 2 bases, leaving 11 bases between the germline ends. This CDR3 has 14 amino acids.